The 29 T cell receptor beta chains in this list originate from one sample, sequenced in a study of T cells in Graves' hyperthyroidism and ophthalmopathy (dated by TCRdb to about 2019). The protocol used for the library was multiplex PCR. The listed sequencing device is Illumina HiSeq 2000. TCR beta CDR3 regions were amplified from RNA transcripts. For the first round of RT-PCR on the TCR CDR3, the HTBI primer set was used together with the Qiagen OneStep RT-PCR kit. TCRdb reprocessed the public reads (quality trimming at Q25 with fastp, clone calling with MiXCR) and kept in-frame beta chains. Every entry covers one CDR3 protein and lists the most common genes and DNA from its rows. The sample table records hundreds of thousands of distinct CDR3 sequences; roughly 15% of these occur just once. The ten largest account for over 3.5% of the sample. Sequencing used blood. The receptors shown here come from a woman in her thirties or forties with Graves' ophthalmopathy.

In its sample, this clonotype was seen many times. The CDR3 nucleotides are TGTGCCAGCAGTTTAGATGGGGACTATGGCTACACCTTC. It specifies CASSLDGDYGYTF. The chain joins TRBV12-3 or TRBV12-4 to TRBJ1-2, with D unresolved. The CDR3 length is 13 residues. V was trimmed by 1 base and J by 3 bases, leaving 6 bases between them.

This clonotype was detected ten times or more. The chain combines TRBV5-1 with TRBJ2-7; D ambiguous. Between the trimmed V and J ends, which lost 0 bases and 5 bases, there was a span of 9 bases. The CDR3 has 13 amino acids. The germline V gene has CDR1 SGHRS and CDR2 YFSETQ. Written as DNA, the CDR3 is TGCGCCAGCAGCTTGGAAGAGCGCAACGAGCAGTACTTC. This sequence encodes CASSLEERNEQYF.

CDR3 residues: CASSLGGQTNTEAFF. In DNA, the CDR3 is TGCGCCAGCAGCTTGGGGGGCCAAACGAACACTGAAGCTTTCTTT. The rearrangement uses TRBV5-1 and TRBJ1-1, with D perhaps TRBD1 (5 bases). Looked up from germline, CDR1 is SGHRS and CDR2 is YFSETQ. Deletions cut 0 bases from V and 1 base from J, with 10 bases between. CDR3 length: 15 amino acids.

This clonotype was picked up many times. The gene calls are TRBV18 and TRBJ1-1; D not resolved. The CDR3 contains 16 residues. The V gene's germline CDR1 is KGHSH and CDR2 LQKENI. V was clipped by 0 bases and J by 1 base, with 12 bases between them. The CDR3 protein is CASSPPSRGSNTEAFF. The CDR3 coding sequence is TGTGCCAGCTCACCACCCTCCCGGGGTTCGAACACTGAAGCTTTCTTT.

This clonotype has ten or more counts. The chain combines TRBV19 with TRBJ2-7, with 10 bases matching TRBD2. J gave up 5 bases and V 6 bases, and 7 bases lay outside the gene matches. CDR3 size: 14 residues. Germline V gives CDR1 LNHDA, CDR2 SQIVND (reference sequence). The CDR3 here is CASSLAGEKDEQYF. CDR3 DNA: TGTGCCAGTAGCCTAGCGGGAGAAAAGGACGAGCAGTACTTC.

In its sample, this clonotype was seen many times. The chain is built from TRBV11-2 and TRBJ1-2, with TRBD1 matching 7 bases. Per the germline V gene, CDR1 is SGHAT and CDR2 is FQNNGV. Unmatched junction bases numbered 6, after V lost 1 base and J lost 4 bases. The CDR3 consists of 15 residues. For the CDR3, the DNA is TGTGCCAGCAGCTTAGGAGAGGGGGCGGTCTATGGCTACACCTTC. This encodes CASSLGEGAVYGYTF.

This chain links TRBV11-3 with TRBJ1-1; D perhaps matches TRBD1 (5 bases). The CDR3 spans 15 residues. Germline lookup yields CDR1 SGHNT and CDR2 YENEEA. Trimming left V 0 bases short and J 4 bases short, with 12 bases between. The CDR3 nucleotides are TGTGCCAGCAGCTTAGATGCGACGGGGGGCACTGAAGCTTTCTTT. This sequence encodes CASSLDATGGTEAFF.

In its sample, this clonotype was seen many times. The chain joins TRBV5-8 to TRBJ1-5; 9 bases are shared with TRBD1. V shed 5 bases and J 7 bases; nucleotides not matched to a gene: 7. Germline V gene lookup returns CDR1 SGHTS and CDR2 YDEGEE. This CDR3 has 14 residues. The CDR3 reads CASSPGQGGQPQHF. For the CDR3, the DNA is TGTGCCAGCAGTCCGGGACAGGGAGGACAGCCCCAGCATTTT.

In its sample, this clonotype was seen many times. This sequence may be a read error, since a much larger clone differs from it by one base. The chain is built from TRBV6-2 or TRBV6-3 and TRBJ1-5; D not certain. The CDR3 is made up of 12 amino acids. Looked up from germline, CDR1 is MNHEY and CDR2 is SVGEGT. The CDR3 sequence: CASSYSRQPPHF. The CDR3 DNA reads TGTGCCAGCAGTTACTCACGTCAGCCCCCGCATTTT.

This clonotype was found many times. This sequence joins TRBV5-1 and TRBJ2-7; D gene ambiguous. Germline CDR1 is SGHRS and CDR2 is YFSETQ. The CDR3 length is 14 residues. The V and J ends lost 0 bases and 3 bases respectively, with 10 bases between them. CDR3 nucleotides: TGCGCCAGCAGCTTGGAGGACCCAAACTACGAGCAGTACTTC. Residues: CASSLEDPNYEQYF. Drawing the rest from reference TRBV5-1 and TRBJ2-7, the complete variable domain is KAGVTQTPRYLIKTRGQQVTLSCSPISGHRSVSWYQQTPGQGLQFLFEYFSETQRNKGNFPGRFSGRQFSNSRSEMNVSTLELGDSALYLCASSLEDPNYEQYFGPGTRLTVT.

This chain links TRBV11-2 with TRBJ2-2; D is uncertain. The CDR3 consists of 18 residues. Germline V gives CDR1 SGHAT, CDR2 FQNNGV. The V gene lost 4 bases and the J gene lost 1 base, with 19 bases spanning the gap. CDR3 residues: CASSSDGALAGNTGELFF. The DNA for the CDR3 is TGTGCCAGCAGCTCAGACGGTGCTTTAGCTGGGAACACCGGGGAGCTGTTTTTT.

This clonotype showed up many times. The chain combines TRBV7-8 with TRBJ1-2; D is ambiguous. Between the trimmed V and J ends, which lost 5 bases and 6 bases, there was a span of 16 bases. The CDR3 is 14 amino acids. Germline CDR1 and CDR2: SGHVS and FQNEAQ. CDR3 sequence: CASSPRTRAHGYTF. DNA of the CDR3: TGTGCCAGCAGCCCGAGAACTCGGGCTCATGGCTACACCTTC.

This chain joins TRBV30 and TRBJ2-3; D is perhaps TRBD2 (5 bases). The germline gives CDR1 GTSNPN, CDR2 SVGIG (reference sequence). Trimming took off 0 bases at V and 0 bases at J, with 7 bases between the two ends. The length of the CDR3 is 14 residues. The chain's CDR3 is CAWSVGGSTDTQYF. The DNA of the CDR3 is TGTGCCTGGAGTGTTGGCGGGAGCACAGATACGCAGTATTTT. The whole variable domain, remainder taken from reference TRBV30 and TRBJ2-3, is SQTIHQWPATLVQPVGSPLSLECTVEGTSNPNLYWYRQAAGRGLQLLFYSVGIGQISSEVPQNLSASRPQDRQFILSSKKLLLSDSGFYLCAWSVGGSTDTQYFGPGTRLTVL.

This clonotype was detected many times. The chain recombines TRBV20-1 with TRBJ1-1; D may be TRBD1 (6 bases). Germline V gene data show CDR1 as DFQATT and CDR2 as SNEGSKA (reference sequence). This CDR3 comprises 13 residues. V was shortened by 5 bases and J by 0 bases, with 10 bases between the two germline ends. The CDR3 here is CSAARTVNTEAFF. The CDR3 nucleotides are TGCAGTGCTGCCCGGACAGTGAACACTGAAGCTTTCTTT.

This rearrangement joins TRBV19 to TRBJ2-7, with 10 bases aligning to TRBD1. Germline values: CDR1 LNHDA, CDR2 SQIVND (reference sequence). Unmatched junction bases numbered 6, after V lost 5 bases and J lost 5 bases. The CDR3 has 14 amino acids. The CDR3 nucleotides are TGTGCCAGTAGTCCAGGACAGGGGGGTGACGAGCAGTACTTC. It encodes CASSPGQGGDEQYF.

This clonotype was counted at least ten times. V and J are TRBV28 and TRBJ1-5, with 10 bases matching TRBD1. The CDR3 has 15 residues. V was clipped by 2 bases and J by 2 bases; unmatched bases: 0. CDR1 is MDHEN, CDR2 SYDVKM, per germline. The DNA of the CDR3 is TGTGCCAGCAGTTTAGGACAGGGGGGCAATCAGCCCCAGCATTTT. Translation gives CASSLGQGGNQPQHF.

This clonotype was observed at least ten times. The J gene is TRBJ1-3, the V gene TRBV12-3 or TRBV12-4; D not certain. Trimming stripped 2 bases from V and 4 bases from J, with 6 bases between. There are 13 residues in the CDR3. The CDR3 reads CASSLFQGNTIYF. As DNA, the CDR3 is TGTGCCAGCAGTTTATTCCAGGGAAACACCATATATTTT.

This chain uses TRBV20-1 with TRBJ1-1; D unclear. This CDR3 has 15 amino acids. Germline values: CDR1 DFQATT, CDR2 SNEGSKA (reference sequence). The V gene lost 3 bases and the J gene lost 0 bases, with 14 bases spanning the gap. CDR3 sequence reads: CSARYSGMMNTEAFF. The CDR3 DNA follows: TGCAGTGCTAGGTATTCAGGCATGATGAACACTGAAGCTTTCTTT.

The gene calls are TRBV4-2 and TRBJ2-7; no definite D call. The V gene's germline CDR1 is LGHNA and CDR2 YNFKEQ. Trimming stripped 2 bases from V and 2 bases from J, with 16 bases between. The CDR3 has 16 residues. The CDR3 nucleotides are TGTGCCAGCAGCCAAAACCCCTCTTTGCAGGCCTACGAGCAGTACTTC. This translates into CASSQNPSLQAYEQYF.

The V gene is TRBV20-1, the J gene TRBJ1-5; no reliable D call. Germline V gene sequence: CDR1 DFQATT, CDR2 SNEGSKA (reference sequence). There are 18 residues in the CDR3. Trimming stripped 0 bases from V and 1 base from J, with 19 bases between. The CDR3 bases are TGCAGTGCTAGAGATAGCGGGCGGGGATTTGGAAGCAATCAGCCCCAGCATTTT. Encoded protein: CSARDSGRGFGSNQPQHF.

The rearrangement joins TRBV7-2 to TRBJ2-7, with 11 bases matching TRBD1. There are 16 residues in the CDR3. Germline V CDR1 and CDR2: SGHTA, FQGNSA. V dropped 3 bases and J dropped 1; count of bases not matched to a gene: 5. For the CDR3, the DNA is TGTGCCAGCAGCTTGCGGGACAGGGGGTTTTCCTACGAGCAGTACTTC. Translation: CASSLRDRGFSYEQYF.

Many counts were recorded for this clonotype. The rearrangement links TRBV29-1 to TRBJ2-5, with TRBD1 matching 9 bases. The CDR3 is 16 residues long. V lost 6 bases and J lost 4; bases outside the gene matches: 15. Looked up from germline, CDR1 is SQVTM and CDR2 is ANQGSEA. CDR3 bases: TGCAGCGTCTCCGGCGGGGGACAGGGCAAGGGAGAGACCCAGTACTTC. Protein: CSVSGGGQGKGETQYF.

In its sample, this clonotype was seen many times. The chain carries TRBV7-9 and TRBJ2-4, with TRBD2 matching 15 bases. Germline CDR1 SEHNR, CDR2 FQNEAQ (reference sequence). Germline trimming cut 8 bases from V and 9 bases from J; bases unmatched to any gene: 5. This CDR3 has 14 amino acids. CDR3 sequence: CASGLAGGPGIQYF. CDR3 in DNA: TGTGCCAGCGGACTAGCGGGAGGGCCCGGCATTCAGTACTTC. Based on the CDR3 plus reference TRBV7-9 and TRBJ2-4, the full variable domain is DTGVSQNPRHKITKRGQNVTFRCDPISEHNRLYWYRQTLGQGPEFLTYFQNEAQLEKSRLLSDRFSAERPKGSFSTLEIQRTEQGDSAMYLCASGLAGGPGIQYFGAGTRLSVL.

This clonotype was recorded many times. The chain recombines TRBV15 with TRBJ2-6; the match to TRBD1 covers 7 bases. V shed 5 bases and J 2 bases; nucleotides not matched to a gene: 3. Per germline, CDR1 LNHNV and CDR2 YYDKDF (reference sequence). This CDR3 spans 15 amino acids. CDR3 loop: CATSGRGPGANVLTF. In DNA, the CDR3 is TGTGCCACCAGCGGAAGGGGGCCTGGGGCCAACGTCCTGACTTTC.

The table lists this clonotype with many counts. This rearrangement joins TRBV6-5 to TRBJ1-1, with 9 bases lining up with TRBD1. Germline CDR1 is MNHEY and CDR2 is SVGAGI. With V trimmed by 2 bases and J by 8 bases, 3 bases remained unmatched. CDR3 length: 13 residues. CDR3 amino acids: CASSYGTGNEAFF. CDR3 bases: TGTGCCAGCAGTTACGGGACAGGGAACGAAGCTTTCTTT.

CDR3 protein: CASSHGLGGPNTQYF. The CDR3 DNA is TGTGCCAGCAGCCACGGACTAGGGGGGCCAAATACGCAGTATTTT. The chain has TRBV7-3 and TRBJ2-3, with D tentatively TRBD2 (7 bases). Trimming shortened V by 5 bases and J by 7 bases, and 19 bases separated the two germline ends. This CDR3 contains 15 residues. Germline-derived CDR1 and CDR2 are SGHTA and FQGTGA. Full variable domain (remainder filled in from reference TRBV7-3 and TRBJ2-3): GAGVSQTPSNKVTEKGKYVELRCDPISGHTALYWYRQSLGQGPEFLIYFQGTGAADDSGLPNDRFFAVRPEGSVSTLKIQRTERGDSAVYLCASSHGLGGPNTQYFGPGTRLTVL.

The sample holds a few counts of this clonotype. For the CDR3, the DNA is TGCGCCAGCAGCGCCTACCGACAGGGGCCGAACACCGGGGAGCTGTTTTTT. Translated, it gives CASSAYRQGPNTGELFF. The chain carries TRBV5-1 and TRBJ2-2; 8 positions match TRBD1. Germline trimming cut 4 bases from V and 0 bases from J; bases unmatched to any gene: 8. Germline CDR1 and CDR2: SGHRS and YFSETQ. The length of the CDR3 is 17 residues.

This clonotype was recorded many times. J is TRBJ1-1 and V is TRBV12-3 or TRBV12-4; 7 bases match TRBD1. The CDR3 loop spans 14 amino acids. Losses at the gene ends were 7 bases for V and 2 bases for J; bases not matched to a gene: 7. The CDR3 region is CASTHGTVNTEAFF. CDR3 in DNA: TGTGCCAGCACCCACGGGACAGTTAACACTGAAGCTTTCTTT.

This chain links TRBV28 with TRBJ1-5; unclear D gene. V lost 1 base, J lost 8 bases, and 12 bases lay in between. CDR1 and CDR2 (germline): MDHEN, SYDVKM. The CDR3 is made up of 14 amino acids. For the CDR3, the DNA is TGTGCCAGCAGTTTATCCTTCGAACTGGAGCCCCAGCATTTT. Amino acid sequence: CASSLSFELEPQHF.